The 16 T cell receptor beta chains below all came from one sample that was sequenced in a study of blood T cell repertoires in COVID-19. Profiled with immunoSEQ multiplex PCR; TCRdb holds only in-frame clones, not every one. The sample carries 120,000 or so clones, around 82% recorded once. The sample taken for sequencing was peripheral blood. The receptors were gathered from a man older than 75 with active or convalescent COVID-19.

The chain carries TRBV24-1 and TRBJ2-2; D is perhaps TRBD1 (5 bases). Between the trimmed V and J ends, which lost 3 bases and 8 bases, there was a span of 21 bases. Germline V lookup: CDR1 KGHDR, CDR2 SFDVKD. The CDR3 consists of 17 residues. The CDR3 reads CATSDTPDKLPGGELFF. DNA of the CDR3: TGTGCCACCAGTGATACTCCCGACAAACTCCCAGGGGGGGAGCTGTTTTTT.

The chain carries TRBV19 and TRBJ2-1; 11 positions match TRBD1. The CDR3 spans 17 residues. The germline V gene has CDR1 LNHDA and CDR2 SQIVND (reference sequence). Trimming cost V 0 bases and J 6 bases; bases outside gene matches: 7. The CDR3 DNA reads TGTGCCAGTAGTATAGATCACGGGACAGGGGGGCGCAATGAGCAGTTCTTC. Amino acids: CASSIDHGTGGRNEQFF.

The chain carries TRBV6-2 or TRBV6-3 and TRBJ2-2, with D uncertain. Germline V gene data show CDR1 as MNHEY and CDR2 as SVGEGT. The CDR3 length is 13 residues. Trimming left V 5 bases short and J 7 bases short, with 11 bases between. In DNA, the CDR3 is TGTGCCAGCAGTCCGCGCGCAAGCGGGGAGCTGTTTTTT. Translation: CASSPRASGELFF.

The chain couples TRBV6-5 to TRBJ1-1; 7 nucleotides line up with TRBD1. CDR3 size: 12 residues. Trimming removed 5 bases from V and 4 bases from J; junction bases left unmatched: 1. The germline V gene has CDR1 MNHEY and CDR2 SVGAGI. The CDR3 reads CASSRDSTEAFF. The CDR3 DNA reads TGTGCCAGCAGTCGGGACAGCACTGAAGCTTTCTTT.

The rearrangement joins TRBV7-2 to TRBJ2-7, with TRBD2 identical over 8 bases. The germline gives CDR1 SGHTA, CDR2 FQGNSA. V was pared by 4 bases and J by 5 bases, with 7 bases of the junction left unmatched. The CDR3 covers 14 residues. This CDR3 reads CASSSPGLAHEQYF. CDR3 nucleotide sequence: TGTGCCAGCAGCTCCCCTGGACTAGCCCACGAGCAGTACTTC.

V gene TRBV5-6 combines with J gene TRBJ1-5; 7 bases fit TRBD1. With V trimmed by 4 bases and J by 9 bases, 16 bases remained unmatched. Germline assignment: CDR1 SGHDT and CDR2 YYEEEE. The length of the CDR3 is 16 residues. CDR3 nucleotide sequence: TGTGCCAGCAGCAGGAAGGGGCAGGGGGGCAATTGGCCCCAGCATTTT. Translation: CASSRKGQGGNWPQHF.

The chain uses TRBV27 and TRBJ2-7, with D possibly matching TRBD1 (7 bases). The CDR3 totals 15 residues. Germline-derived CDR1 and CDR2 are MNHEY and SMNVEV (reference sequence). Trimming stripped 5 bases from V and 6 bases from J, with 20 bases between. Here the CDR3 reads CASSPLGGGKGEQYF. As DNA, the CDR3 is TGTGCCAGCAGTCCGCTAGGAGGGGGCAAGGGCGAGCAGTACTTC.

V is TRBV7-2 and J is TRBJ1-2; 8 positions match TRBD1. The CDR3 covers 15 residues. V dropped 3 bases and J dropped 4; count of bases not matched to a gene: 7. Germline-derived CDR1 and CDR2 are SGHTA and FQGNSA. The CDR3 region is CASSFSGGKVYGYTF. The CDR3 DNA is TGTGCCAGCAGCTTTTCAGGGGGCAAGGTCTATGGCTACACCTTC.

This sequence joins TRBV7-3 and TRBJ2-7, with 8 bases identical to TRBD2. The junction had 8 bases not matched to a gene; V was cut back by 8 bases and J by 2 bases. From germline, CDR1 is SGHTA and CDR2 FQGTGA. There are 14 residues in the CDR3. CDR3 sequence reads: CASSAVAGTYEQYF. The CDR3 nucleotides read TGTGCCAGCTCGGCGGTAGCGGGGACCTACGAGCAGTACTTC. Variable domain in full (rest from reference TRBV7-3 and TRBJ2-7): GAGVSQTPSNKVTEKGKYVELRCDPISGHTALYWYRQSLGQGPEFLIYFQGTGAADDSGLPNDRFFAVRPEGSVSTLKIQRTERGDSAVYLCASSAVAGTYEQYFGPGTRLTVT.

This clone was observed a few times. This rearrangement joins TRBV28 to TRBJ2-5; TRBD1 matches 7 bases. The CDR3 length is 14 residues. Per the germline V gene, CDR1 is MDHEN and CDR2 is SYDVKM. Losses at the gene ends were 4 bases for V and 0 bases for J; bases not matched to a gene: 2. Written as DNA, the CDR3 is TGTGCCAGCAGTTCGACAGGGTACCAAGAGACCCAGTACTTC. Its protein product is CASSSTGYQETQYF.

This chain uses TRBV18 with TRBJ1-4; D gene uncertain. CDR3 size: 15 residues. Germline V lookup: CDR1 KGHSH, CDR2 LQKENI. Deletions cut 1 base from V and 5 bases from J, with 11 bases between. The DNA for the CDR3 is TGTGCCAGCTCACCACAGAGGATCACAAATGAAAAACTGTTTTTT. Residues: CASSPQRITNEKLFF.

The chain is built from TRBV5-1 and TRBJ2-2; 10 positions agree with TRBD2. This CDR3 is 17 amino acids long. Germline CDR1 reads SGHRS; CDR2 reads YFSETQ. V trimming: 1 base; J trimming: 4 bases; junction bases outside the gene matches: 7. The CDR3 loop is CASSLLPSGGTTGELFF. The CDR3 DNA reads TGCGCCAGCAGCTTGCTTCCTAGCGGGGGAACCACCGGGGAGCTGTTTTTT.

The chain combines TRBV10-3 with TRBJ2-5, with 9 bases fitting TRBD1. There are 17 residues in the CDR3. J gave up 3 bases and V 2 bases, and 10 bases lay outside the gene matches. Germline V gene lookup returns CDR1 ENHRY and CDR2 SYGVKD. Here the CDR3 reads CAISEPIGTGREETQYF. The CDR3 DNA sequence: TGTGCCATCAGTGAGCCTATAGGGACAGGGAGAGAAGAGACCCAGTACTTC.

The genes are TRBV7-2 and TRBJ1-6, with D unclear. V dropped 1 base and J dropped 0 bases, with 7 bases sitting between them. CDR3 length equals 16 residues. Per germline, CDR1 SGHTA and CDR2 FQGNSA. DNA of the CDR3: TGTGCCAGCAGCTTAGGAGGGTCCTCCTATAATTCACCCCTCCACTTT. This gives the protein CASSLGGSSYNSPLHF. The full variable domain, completed using reference TRBV7-2 and TRBJ1-6, is GAGVSQSPSNKVTEKGKDVELRCDPISGHTALYWYRQSLGQGLEFLIYFQGNSAPDKSGLPSDRFSAERTGGSVSTLTIQRTQQEDSAVYLCASSLGGSSYNSPLHFGNGTRLTVT.

This sequence joins TRBV19 and TRBJ1-4, with 7 bases lining up with TRBD1. This CDR3 is built from 15 residues. Trimming cost V 2 bases and J 8 bases; bases outside gene matches: 8. The V gene's germline CDR1 is LNHDA and CDR2 SQIVND (reference sequence). DNA for the CDR3: TGTGCCAGTAGTATAAGACAGGGTGTTGGAGAAAAACTGTTTTTT. Residues: CASSIRQGVGEKLFF.

This chain links TRBV7-2 with TRBJ2-7; 16 bases match TRBD2. The junction had 8 bases not matched to a gene; V was cut back by 5 bases and J by 1 base. This CDR3 has 18 amino acids. Germline V gene lookup returns CDR1 SGHTA and CDR2 FQGNSA. The CDR3 reads CASSRGLAGGPLSYEQYF. Written as DNA, the CDR3 is TGTGCCAGCAGCAGGGGACTAGCGGGGGGGCCGCTTTCCTACGAGCAGTACTTC. Together with reference TRBV7-2 and TRBJ2-7, the CDR3 gives the full variable domain: GAGVSQSPSNKVTEKGKDVELRCDPISGHTALYWYRQSLGQGLEFLIYFQGNSAPDKSGLPSDRFSAERTGGSVSTLTIQRTQQEDSAVYLCASSRGLAGGPLSYEQYFGPGTRLTVT.